Listed here is a single TCR beta chain. Its specificity is not known. This sample stems from a study of identifying expanded T cells in peripheral blood. Overall study findings and caveats: About 1.2 clones differed between technical replicates, versus approximately 17 and 20 over time.

TCRdb keeps only in-frame clones here, not all; method: immunoSEQ multiplex PCR. The repertoire holds some 93,000 clones, 88% seen once, with approximately 4% in the top ten. Input material: blood. This TCR was sampled from a person aged 18 to 75 in good health.

This CDR3 is CASSLPGKANEQFF. For the CDR3, the DNA is TGTGCCAGCAGCTTACCAGGGAAGGCCAATGAGCAGTTCTTC. The chain joins TRBV7-2 to TRBJ2-1; the D gene is possibly TRBD1 (5 bases). The CDR3 is made up of 14 amino acids. Trimming cost V 2 bases and J 6 bases, with 11 bases left between them. In germline, CDR1 is SGHTA, CDR2 FQGNSA.